These 7 T cell receptor beta chains share one sample of origin, sequenced in a study of CDR3 diversity in severe acne. In TCRdb, the PCR reads were re-called with MiXCR into one record per CDR3 protein. The sample includes approximately 90,000 distinct CDR3 sequences, approximately 49% of them seen just once. Sequencing used blood. These receptor sequences come from a male donor with severe acne vulgaris.

The chain combines TRBV28 with TRBJ2-1; D is unresolved. CDR1 and CDR2 (germline): MDHEN, SYDVKM. V was cut by 5 bases and J by 10 bases, with 9 bases left in between. The CDR3 is made up of 11 amino acids. The CDR3 is CASSPGEEQFF. The CDR3 nucleotides read TGTGCCAGCAGTCCAGGTGAGGAGCAGTTCTTC.

Points on this clonotype: A clone one base away is much larger, so this may be a read error. The chain couples TRBV6-5 to TRBJ2-7; TRBD1 agrees at 9 bases. The germline gives CDR1 MNHEY, CDR2 SVGAGI. This CDR3 is built from 14 residues. The CDR3 is CASSLGQGPYEQCF. The CDR3 DNA reads as TGTGCCAGCAGTTTGGGACAGGGCCCCTACGAGCAGTGCTTC.

The chain links TRBV12-3 or TRBV12-4 to TRBJ1-1; D is unclear. The CDR3 has 14 residues. V dropped 2 bases and J dropped 6 bases, with 13 bases sitting between them. The CDR3 sequence is CASSLIRLGAEAFF. CDR3 DNA sequence: TGTGCCAGCAGTTTAATCCGGCTCGGTGCTGAAGCTTTCTTT.

Remarks on this clonotype: A read error may produce the germline difference seen at one junction end. The chain links TRBV2 to TRBJ1-5; the match to TRBD1 covers 7 bases. The CDR3 is 15 amino acids. The germline CDR1 and CDR2 sequences are SNHLY and FYNNEI. CDR3 residues: CASGDGQGGNQPQHF. Here the CDR3 DNA reads TGTGCCAGCGGTGACGGCCAGGGGGGCAATCAGCCCCAGCATTTT.

This clonotype was counted at least ten times. The chain recombines TRBV7-2 with TRBJ1-6; tentative D call: TRBD1 (6 bases). Trimming took 5 bases from V and 10 from J, leaving 21 bases between them. This CDR3 contains 16 residues. Germline CDR1 SGHTA, CDR2 FQGNSA. The CDR3, as DNA: TGTGCCAGCAGCAGAAAAAACGGGGTCGGGGGCTCACCCCTCCACTTT. It translates to CASSRKNGVGGSPLHF. The variable domain in full, with the rest retrieved from reference TRBV7-2 and TRBJ1-6, is GAGVSQSPSNKVTEKGKDVELRCDPISGHTALYWYRQSLGQGLEFLIYFQGNSAPDKSGLPSDRFSAERTGGSVSTLTIQRTQQEDSAVYLCASSRKNGVGGSPLHFGNGTRLTVT.

Details on this clonotype: A much larger clone sits a single nucleotide away, making a read error possible. The chain uses TRBV5-4 and TRBJ2-1, with a tentative D call TRBD2 (7 bases). This CDR3 is 14 amino acids long. Germline V CDR1 and CDR2: SGHNT, YYREEE (reference sequence). The V and J ends lost 4 bases and 9 bases respectively, with 17 bases between them. CDR3 region: CASSMAKGGGEQFF. The CDR3, as DNA: TGTGCCAGCAGCATGGCTAAGGGGGGGGGTGAGCAGTTCTTC.

In regard to this clonotype: The DNA is omitted, as the CDR3 cannot be located on it reliably, and the CDR3 follows TCRdb's listing. The genes are TRBV12-3 or TRBV12-4 and TRBJ2-5; TRBD1 reflects the table's D call only, with no check against the DNA. The CDR3 is 22 amino acids in total, end residues counted. The chain's CDR3 is CASSPQWSGLGKLFFGSGTQYF.